Listed below are T cell receptor beta chains from one sample, sequenced in a study of T cells in Graves' hyperthyroidism and ophthalmopathy. One entry per CDR3 protein, called by TCRdb with MiXCR from the multiplex PCR reads. The table lists about 350,000 distinct CDR3 sequences, 11% to 15% of them singletons. The sequenced material came from blood. The receptor source for this set is a woman under 40 with Graves' hyperthyroidism. Both conserved end residues are part of each CDR3. D genes are given only for firm matches. Where a row states a size, it is once, few, many or the class of an expanded clone; other rows omit it.

d_call | j_call | v_call | clone_size | cdr3_nt | cdr3_aa
- | TRBJ1-4 | TRBV4-3 | - | TGCGCCAGCAGCCAAGGTACCGGGGACGGGAGCACAAAACTGTTTTTT | CASSQGTGDGSTKLFF
- | TRBJ2-1 | TRBV19 | - | TGTGCCAGTAGTATTTTCCCGGGAGCCGGCCAGGGCGAGCAGTTCTTC | CASSIFPGAGQGEQFF
- | TRBJ1-1 | TRBV20-1 | many | TGCAGTGCTAGAGATCGTCGGGTGAACACTGAAGCTTTCTTT | CSARDRRVNTEAFF
- | TRBJ2-7 | TRBV4-3 | - | TGCGCCAGCAGCCAGTCACCTATTTCTTCCTACGAGCAGTACTTC | CASSQSPISSYEQYF
TRBD1 | TRBJ2-7 | TRBV7-9 | - | TGTGCCAGCAGCCGGGACAGGGGACAGGAGCAGTACTTC | CASSRDRGQEQYF
TRBD2 | TRBJ2-7 | TRBV5-1 | many | TGCGCCAGCTGCCTCGGGACTACCCCCTACGAGCAGTACTTC | CASCLGTTPYEQYF
- | TRBJ1-1 | TRBV6-5 | few | TGTGCCAGCAGTTACGCCCGGACTGCTATGAACACTGAAGCTTTCTTT | CASSYARTAMNTEAFF
- | TRBJ2-2 | TRBV28 | many | TGTGCCAGCAGTGCCAGGGGTTTCACAAACACCGGGGAGCTGTTTTTT | CASSARGFTNTGELFF
- | TRBJ2-3 | TRBV6-5 | - | TGTGCCAGCAGTTCCGACTACTCACAGGGCCGTACCCTCACAGATACGCAGTATTTT | CASSSDYSQGRTLTDTQYF
- | TRBJ1-4 | TRBV13 | - | TGTGCCAGCAGCTTTTCCCGAGGCGAACTGTTTTTT | CASSFSRGELFF
TRBD2 | TRBJ2-7 | TRBV20-1 | many | TGCAGTGCTCCAGGACTAGCGGGAGGTTTGTACGAGCAGTACTTC | CSAPGLAGGLYEQYF
- | TRBJ1-5 | TRBV30 | many | TGTGCCTGGAGTGTTGGGGACCTAAGCAATCAGCCCCAGCATTTT | CAWSVGDLSNQPQHF
TRBD1 | TRBJ2-1 | TRBV5-5 | few | TGTGCCAGCAGCTTTGGGACAGGGGAAGGCAATGAGCAGTTCTTC | CASSFGTGEGNEQFF
- | TRBJ2-1 | TRBV3-1 | - | TGTGCCAGCAGCCAAGGGAACCTTGAGCAGTTCTTC | CASSQGNLEQFF
- | TRBJ1-3 | TRBV7-9 | - | TGTGCCAGCAGACTCCCCCGGGCCTCTGGAAACACCATATATTTT | CASRLPRASGNTIYF
- | TRBJ2-7 | TRBV5-6 | - | TGTGCCAGCAGCTACTCCAGGGCCAACGAGCAGTACTTC | CASSYSRANEQYF
- | TRBJ1-5 | TRBV19 | - | TGTGCCAGTAGTATAGCGGCAGACAGAAATCAGCCCCAGCATTTT | CASSIAADRNQPQHF
- | TRBJ2-6 | TRBV5-1 | - | TGCGCCAGCAGCTTGGCGGAGGGGGCCGGGGCCAACGTCCTGACTTTC | CASSLAEGAGANVLTF
- | TRBJ1-6 | TRBV30 | - | TGTGCCTGGAGTACCAAGACGGGAGGCCCCCTCCACTTT | CAWSTKTGGPLHF
- | TRBJ1-2 | TRBV9 | few | TGTGCCAGCAGCGTAGTCTCAGGGAACTATGGCTACACCTTC | CASSVVSGNYGYTF
- | TRBJ2-7 | TRBV12-3/TRBV12-4 | - | TGTGCCAGCAGCCCTGGGACGTTAGGCGATCAGTACTTC | CASSPGTLGDQYF
- | TRBJ1-2 | TRBV24-1 | few | TGTGCCACCAGTGATACGGTCGACCTAGATGGCTACACCTTC | CATSDTVDLDGYTF
- | TRBJ1-5 | TRBV6-2/TRBV6-3 | few | TGTGCCAGCAGCCCTACAGGGTGGCGACAGCCCCAGCATTTT | CASSPTGWRQPQHF
- | TRBJ1-1 | TRBV3-1 | many | TGTGCCAGCAGTGGCAGTATGAACACTGAAGCTTTCTTT | CASSGSMNTEAFF
TRBD2 | TRBJ2-4 | TRBV5-1 | few | TGCGCCAGCAGCCTCGGGACTAGCGGGAGTTCGCACATTCAGTACTTC | CASSLGTSGSSHIQYF
- | TRBJ2-2 | TRBV27 | many | TGTGCCAGCAGTATGGCAGGTTCCGGGGAGCTGTTTTTT | CASSMAGSGELFF
- | TRBJ1-2 | TRBV12-5 | few | TGTGCTAGTGGTCCGGACAAAGGCTATGGCTACACCTTC | CASGPDKGYGYTF